The entry below gives a single T cell receptor (beta chain) sequence along with its context. The antigen remains undetermined. Both 60 Vbeta primers and 13 Jbeta primers went into the PCR. This table comes from immunoSEQ multiplex PCR, and its TCRdb copy is limited to in-frame clones, with some not included. This sample carries some 140,000 clones, almost 80% of them seen once, and the ten largest clones take more than 0.85%. This CDR3 comprises 12 residues. CDR1 is WNHNN, CDR2 SYGVQD, per germline (reference sequence). With 8 bases clipped from V and 14 bases from J, the junction kept 9 bases outside the gene matches. The data stem from a study of cytomegalovirus exposure and HLA in healthy donors. Study conclusions and caveats: It was likely that a cluster of highly shared sequence variants was a sequencing artifact.

Source material: PBMCs. The genes are TRBV10-1 and TRBJ1-6; 7 bases line up with TRBD1. This clonotype originated in a man between 18 and 35 years old in good health and CMV-seronegative. CDR3 in amino acids: CASPGQEFTLHF. CDR3 sequence (DNA): TGCGCCAGCCCCGGACAGGAATTCACCCTCCACTTT.